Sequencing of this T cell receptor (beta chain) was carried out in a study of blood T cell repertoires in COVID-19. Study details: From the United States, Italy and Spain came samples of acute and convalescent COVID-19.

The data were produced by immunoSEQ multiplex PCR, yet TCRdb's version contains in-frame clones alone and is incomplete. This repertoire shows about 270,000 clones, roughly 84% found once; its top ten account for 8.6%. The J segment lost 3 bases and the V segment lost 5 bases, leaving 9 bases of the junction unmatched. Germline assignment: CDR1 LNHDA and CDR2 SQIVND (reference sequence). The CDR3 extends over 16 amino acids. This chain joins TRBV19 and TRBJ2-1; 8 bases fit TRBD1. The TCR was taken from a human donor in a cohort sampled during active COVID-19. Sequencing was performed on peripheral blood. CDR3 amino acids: CASSLLGQGNYNEQFF. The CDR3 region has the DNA TGTGCCAGTAGTCTCTTAGGACAGGGTAACTACAATGAGCAGTTCTTC.